The table lists the clone carrying this T cell receptor beta chain with many counts. No antigen is known for it. CDR1 is SGHAT, CDR2 FQNNGV, per germline. The CDR3 covers 18 residues. V dropped 1 base and J dropped 5; count of bases not matched to a gene: 16. Ophthalmopathy donors' eye disease showed moderate-to-severe activity, CAS of at least 3, NOSPECS of at least 4 and duration under 3 months. The record originates from a study of Graves' ophthalmopathy and Graves' hyperthyroidism. Study observations and caveats: Most expanded thyroid clonotypes above 0.001 frequency also appeared in blood.

As the template, RNA transcripts were used to amplify TCR beta CDR3 regions. First-round RT-PCR employed HTBI primers, with a second-round multiplex PCR after it. TCRdb re-derived calls from the multiplex PCR reads in MiXCR, one entry per CDR3 protein. This table has about 410,000 distinct CDR3 sequences, 15% to 20% appearing once. Sequencing input: peripheral blood. The receptor comes from a woman in her late teens or twenties with Graves' ophthalmopathy. The chain has TRBV11-2 and TRBJ2-7; 8 nucleotides align to TRBD2. The CDR3 is CASSLVGAWSGGRNEQYF. Here the CDR3 DNA reads TGTGCCAGCAGCTTAGTTGGGGCCTGGAGCGGGGGAAGGAACGAGCAGTACTTC.